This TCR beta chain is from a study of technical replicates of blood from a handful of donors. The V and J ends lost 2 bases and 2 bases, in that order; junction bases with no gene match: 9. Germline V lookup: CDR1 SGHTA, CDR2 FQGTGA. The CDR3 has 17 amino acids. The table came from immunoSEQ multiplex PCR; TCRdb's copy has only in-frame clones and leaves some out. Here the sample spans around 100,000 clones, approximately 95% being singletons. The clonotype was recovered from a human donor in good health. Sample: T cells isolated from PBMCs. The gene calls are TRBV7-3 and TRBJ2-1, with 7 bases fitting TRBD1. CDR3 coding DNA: TGTGCCAGCAGCTTACCCCAACAGGGGACCCCCTACAATGAGCAGTTCTTC. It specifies CASSLPQQGTPYNEQFF.